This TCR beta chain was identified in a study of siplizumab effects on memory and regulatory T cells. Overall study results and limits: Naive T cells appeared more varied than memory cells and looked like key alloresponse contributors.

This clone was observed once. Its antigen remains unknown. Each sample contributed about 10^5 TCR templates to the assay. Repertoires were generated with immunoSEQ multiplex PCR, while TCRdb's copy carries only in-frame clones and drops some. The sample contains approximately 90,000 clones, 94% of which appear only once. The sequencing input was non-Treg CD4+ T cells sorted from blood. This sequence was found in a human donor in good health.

The DNA for the CDR3 is TGTGCCAGCAGCTTAGTACAGGGGCCCTACGAGCAGTACTTC. Translating gives CASSLVQGPYEQYF. The chain joins TRBV11-3 to TRBJ2-5; 7 bases are shared with TRBD1. The DNA end lines up better with TRBJ2-7; the J call may be wrong. Germline V lookup: CDR1 SGHNT, CDR2 YENEEA. CDR3 length equals 14 residues.